Listed here is a single T cell receptor (beta chain). What this receptor recognizes is not known. Base qualities are not recorded, but no much larger clone differs from it by a single base. Each collaborating institution followed its own protocols to collect whole blood in K2EDTA tubes. For TCRbeta analysis, collaborators shipped samples in one of three forms: frozen whole blood, isolated PBMCs, or DNA extracted from either of those sample types. The data stem from a study of blood T cell repertoires in COVID-19 (dated by TCRdb to 2019 to 2021). Broadly, across the study: Samples covering the acute and convalescent phases of COVID-19 were provided by collaborators in the United States, Italy and Spain. The material from the prospective study consisted of cDNA or gDNA derived from T cells, B-cell-depleted T cells, or PBMCs. Deeply sampled blood TCRbeta repertoires from subjects exposed to, actively infected with, or recovered from COVID-19 were included in the dataset. The repertoires were released in a freely available public database intended as a resource for research on the immune response to SARS-CoV-2. The samples were drawn from the first 160 participants of the ongoing ImmuneRACE study and from more than 1,000 subjects provided by 6 global collaborators. Nearly every sample came with metadata listing a de-identified subject ID, COVID-19 status, age in years and sex. HLA class I and class II types, where available, came from metadata supplied by the sample provider rather than from assay-based typing. The investigation overall reported the following: The quantity of clinical and demographic metadata differed by source and by participant and was supplied without curation.

TCRbeta CDR3 regions were amplified from genomic DNA using the immunoSEQ Assay, a bias-controlled multiplex PCR. In the original analysis: The number of nucleated cells in each sample was estimated by amplification of reference gene primers within the assay. To quantify the absolute abundance of each unique TCRbeta CDR3 rearrangement, sequence reads were collapsed and filtered. For each sample, productive Simpson clonality was calculated by taking the square root of Simpson's diversity index across productive rearrangements. TCRdb's version of the immuneACCESS table is confined to in-frame rearrangements and falls short of the full clone set. An unresolved V gene accounts for under half of the shortfall where checked; the remainder is of unknown origin. The D gene and trimming were derived from the DNA, and the V and J assignments and clone size from that table. Across this sample there are about 190,000 clones, with about 88% seen only once. 1.1% of the sample lies in the top ten.

Including cysteine and phenylalanine, the CDR3 has 16 amino acids. The only DNA kept is the CDR3, 48 bases in frame from the first base. V is clipped by 5 bases and J by 4 bases, and the sequence between their germline boundaries is 18 bases long. CDR1 and CDR2 were assigned from the germline V gene as SGHVS and FQNEAQ. The sequenced sample was peripheral blood. The sequence links TRBV7-8 to TRBJ1-5, with TRBD1 perhaps the D gene, on 5 matching bases. The receptor was derived from a man aged 25-40 years with acute or convalescent COVID-19. Here is the DNA: TGTGCCAGCAGCCGGCTAGGGACGGGGGGAAATCAGCCCCAGCATTTT. Its protein is CASSRLGTGGNQPQHF. The variable domain in full, with residues beyond the CDR3 obtained from the reference TRBV7-8 and TRBJ1-5 genes, is GAGVSQSPRYKVAKRGQDVALRCDPISGHVSLFWYQQALGQGPEFLTYFQNEAQLDKSGLPSDRFFAERPEGSVSTLKIQRTQQEDSAVYLCASSRLGTGGNQPQHFGDGTRLSIL.